The 16 T cell receptor beta chains reported below all come from one sample, sequenced in a study of identical twins. TCRdb independently ran MiXCR on the 5' RACE reads; one entry per CDR3 protein. Among 460,000 or so distinct CDR3 sequences listed, 14% were seen once. In addition, the sample was reused for a study of yellow fever vaccine responses in identical twins.

The sample was CD4+ T cells sorted from blood. These receptors all come from a woman younger than 35 in good health.

This clonotype was detected a few times. The chain is built from TRBV7-8 and TRBJ1-6, with D perhaps TRBD1 (5 bases). Trimming cost V 2 bases and J 7 bases, with 15 bases left between them. There are 16 residues in the CDR3. Germline V lookup: CDR1 SGHVS, CDR2 FQNEAQ. CDR3 region: CASSLKGSGGNSPLHF. The CDR3 bases are TGTGCCAGCAGCTTAAAGGGGAGCGGGGGGAATTCACCCCTCCACTTT.

This clonotype was counted only a few times. V gene TRBV12-3 or TRBV12-4 combines with J gene TRBJ1-2; D may be TRBD1 (6 bases). Trimming took off 6 bases at V and 3 bases at J, with 17 bases between the two ends. The CDR3 has 15 residues. CDR3 in DNA: TGTGCCAGCAGCCCAGGAGGGGGGCGCGACTATGGCTACACCTTC. It specifies CASSPGGGRDYGYTF.

Only a few counts were recorded for this clonotype. The junction differs from germline at one of its ends, possibly a read error. This chain uses TRBV7-7 with TRBJ2-1; no firm D call. CDR3 length: 13 amino acids. Germline lookup yields CDR1 SSHAT and CDR2 FNYEAQ (reference sequence). The chain's CDR3 is CASSLELLNEQFF. CDR3 nucleotide sequence: TGTGCTAGCAGCTTAGAACTATTGAATGAGCAGTTCTTC.

The CDR3 DNA reads TGTGCCAGCAGTCCACAAGAGAGTGGTAATGAAAAACTGTTTTTT. It specifies CASSPQESGNEKLFF. This chain connects TRBV28 to TRBJ1-4; the D is unclear. This CDR3 has 15 amino acids. With 5 bases removed from V and 4 bases from J, the gap between germline ends came to 14 bases. CDR1 is MDHEN and CDR2 is SYDVKM in the germline V gene.

In its sample, this clonotype was seen many times. The gene calls are TRBV5-1 and TRBJ2-1; maybe TRBD1 (5 bases). CDR1 SGHRS and CDR2 YFSETQ come from the germline V gene. The length of the CDR3 is 13 residues. V was trimmed by 5 bases and J by 0 bases, leaving 6 bases between them. The CDR3 DNA is TGCGCCAGCAGTGGGGCCTCCTACAATGAGCAGTTCTTC. It translates to CASSGASYNEQFF.

This clonotype was seen just once. This chain's CDR3 is CASSMTNNEQFF. DNA for the CDR3: TGTGCCAGTAGTATGACTAACAATGAGCAGTTCTTC. The genes are TRBV19 and TRBJ2-1; a weak D match, TRBD2 (5 bases). The V end lost 3 bases, the J end lost 5 bases, and 5 bases lay between the germline ends. Germline CDR1 is LNHDA and CDR2 is SQIVND (reference sequence). The CDR3 length is 12 residues.

The sample holds a few counts of this clonotype. V and J are TRBV24-1 and TRBJ2-5; D is undetermined. Per germline, CDR1 KGHDR and CDR2 SFDVKD. V was clipped by 2 bases and J by 0 bases, with 12 bases between them. This CDR3 contains 16 residues. CDR3 sequence: CATSDSRWTDQETQYF. CDR3 bases: TGTGCCACCAGTGATTCCCGATGGACGGACCAAGAGACCCAGTACTTC.

The chain has TRBV20-1 and TRBJ2-5, with 10 bases lining up with TRBD1. The CDR3 is 11 amino acids. Germline CDR1 is DFQATT and CDR2 is SNEGSKA (reference sequence). CDR3 in amino acids: CSPTGGETQYF. CDR3 DNA: TGCAGCCCGACAGGGGGCGAGACCCAGTACTTC.

This clonotype was observed a few times. The genes are TRBV7-2 and TRBJ1-3, with D unresolved. Germline CDR1 SGHTA, CDR2 FQGNSA. There are 15 residues in the CDR3. V lost 5 bases, J lost 2 bases, and 13 bases lay in between. The CDR3 DNA follows: TGTGCCAGCAGCGCCAGATCCGGGACTGGAAACACCATATATTTT. Protein sequence: CASSARSGTGNTIYF. The whole variable domain, remainder taken from reference TRBV7-2 and TRBJ1-3, is GAGVSQSPSNKVTEKGKDVELRCDPISGHTALYWYRQSLGQGLEFLIYFQGNSAPDKSGLPSDRFSAERTGGSVSTLTIQRTQQEDSAVYLCASSARSGTGNTIYFGEGSWLTVV.

The rearrangement uses TRBV5-6 and TRBJ2-1; D may match TRBD1 or TRBD2 (6 bases each). There are 14 residues in the CDR3. CDR1 SGHDT and CDR2 YYEEEE come from the germline V gene. V was clipped by 2 bases and J by 5 bases, with 11 bases between them. The CDR3 DNA sequence: TGTGCCAGCAGCTTAAGGGGGGCCCACAATGAGCAGTTCTTC. Its protein product is CASSLRGAHNEQFF.

This chain links TRBV24-1 with TRBJ2-1; TRBD2 matches 16 bases. This CDR3 has 18 residues. Germline lookup yields CDR1 KGHDR and CDR2 SFDVKD. The V gene end was trimmed by 5 bases and the J gene end by 5 bases; junction bases not matched to a gene: 8. DNA of the CDR3: TGTGCCACCAGTGGAGTGGGACTAGCGGGAGGGACAAACAATGAGCAGTTCTTC. Its protein product is CATSGVGLAGGTNNEQFF.

This clonotype came up a few times. The V and J genes are TRBV28 and TRBJ2-6; no reliable D call. Trimming left V 6 bases short and J 2 bases short, with 8 bases between. Germline assignment: CDR1 MDHEN and CDR2 SYDVKM. This CDR3 region has 14 residues. The CDR3 reads CASRNYAGANVLTF. In DNA, the CDR3 is TGTGCCAGCAGGAACTACGCTGGGGCCAACGTCCTGACTTTC.

The V gene is TRBV10-3, the J gene TRBJ2-1; TRBD2 matches 13 bases. Germline V gene lookup returns CDR1 ENHRY and CDR2 SYGVKD. V trimming: 4 bases; J trimming: 4 bases; junction bases outside the gene matches: 10. The CDR3 totals 18 residues. The CDR3 spells CAISGTSGRRSEYNEQFF. CDR3 coding DNA: TGTGCCATCAGTGGGACTAGCGGGAGAAGAAGCGAGTACAATGAGCAGTTCTTC.

The rearrangement uses TRBV7-8 and TRBJ2-7, with D perhaps TRBD1 or TRBD2 (6 bases each). The CDR3 is made up of 17 amino acids. V was cut by 2 bases and J by 7 bases, with 24 bases left in between. The V gene's germline CDR1 is SGHVS and CDR2 FQNEAQ. The CDR3 DNA reads as TGTGCCAGCAGCTTAAGCTCGGGGGCGGGGACCAGGATGGAGCAGTACTTC. Amino acids: CASSLSSGAGTRMEQYF.

This clonotype was counted between two and nine times. The chain has TRBV20-1 and TRBJ2-7, with 9 bases matching TRBD2. This CDR3 has 13 amino acids. In germline, CDR1 is DFQATT, CDR2 SNEGSKA (reference sequence). The CDR3 loop reads CSHKVAGAYEQYF. For the CDR3, the DNA is TGCAGCCATAAGGTAGCGGGAGCCTACGAGCAGTACTTC.

This clonotype was detected only a few times. The genes are TRBV20-1 and TRBJ2-2; D not resolved. From germline, CDR1 is DFQATT and CDR2 SNEGSKA (reference sequence). V was clipped by 6 bases and J by 6 bases, with 17 bases between them. This CDR3 has 14 amino acids. The CDR3 sequence is CSARTTTRPGELFF. The CDR3 coding sequence is TGCAGTGCCCGGACGACGACAAGACCCGGGGAGCTGTTTTTT.